Presented here are 3 T cell receptor beta chains from one specimen sequenced in a study of regulatory T cells in long-lasting Graves disease. Time point meaning: newly diagnosed GD, antithyroid drugs for less than 3 months. Following extraction of RNA from PBMCs, that RNA was used to make the TCR library. Library construction for TCR beta used iRepertoire HTBI primers and Arm-PCR of CDR3 regions. TCRdb called the multiplex PCR reads again in MiXCR, with one record for every CDR3 protein. In the table there are about 560,000 distinct CDR3 sequences, 15% to 20% of which are singletons. This sample also appeared in a second study, on T cells in Graves' hyperthyroidism and ophthalmopathy.

The sequences come from peripheral blood mononuclear cells (PBMCs), collected at new diagnosis, from a patient treated with antithyroid drugs. Every receptor here comes from a man aged 18-30 years with Graves disease.

This clonotype was picked up many times. The gene calls are TRBV28 and TRBJ2-7; the D gene is possibly TRBD1 (6 bases). Trimming pared 1 base from V and 6 bases from J, leaving 10 bases between. The length of the CDR3 is 13 residues. Per germline, CDR1 MDHEN and CDR2 SYDVKM. CDR3 sequence: CASSLLQGPEQYF. In DNA, the CDR3 is TGTGCCAGCAGTTTATTACAGGGTCCCGAGCAGTACTTC.

This clonotype was seen many times. The gene calls are TRBV20-1 and TRBJ2-7, with 7 bases matching TRBD1. CDR1 is DFQATT and CDR2 is SNEGSKA in the germline V gene (reference sequence). This CDR3 is built from 18 residues. The ends lost 0 bases at V and 4 bases at J; junction bases unmatched: 18. In nucleotides, the CDR3 is TGCAGTGCTAGAGACGCCCCGTCTTACAGGGGCGCCGGGTACGAGCAGTACTTC. It is translated as CSARDAPSYRGAGYEQYF.

This clonotype appeared many times. This sequence joins TRBV3-1 and TRBJ1-4, with D possibly being TRBD1 (5 bases). This CDR3 contains 13 residues. The germline V and J ends were trimmed by 2 bases and 8 bases, with 9 bases remaining between them. CDR1 is LGHDT and CDR2 is YNNKEL in the germline V gene (reference sequence). The DNA for the CDR3 is TGTGCCAGCAGCCAAACCCAGGGAGAAAAACTGTTTTTT. This sequence encodes CASSQTQGEKLFF.